The clone carrying this T cell receptor beta chain was found many times. A junction end diverges from the germline sequence, so it may reflect a read error. Germline CDR1 is SSHAT and CDR2 is FNYEAQ (reference sequence). CDR3 length: 13 residues. This entry belongs to a study of neurological immune-mediated disorders. It was by 5'RACE with 10-nucleotide random UMIs that the cDNA was made. Via MiXCR, TCRdb re-called the 5' RACE reads, giving one row per CDR3 protein. This table has 35,000 or so distinct CDR3 sequences, 12% to 15% appearing once. Where libraries were unsorted, they were derived from 2 million PBMCs stored at -80 degrees C.

The chain couples TRBV7-7 to TRBJ2-7; the D is unclear. The clonotype was recovered from a woman aged 45 to 65 with HTLV-1-associated myelopathy (HAM/TSP). Source material: PBMCs. Written as DNA, the CDR3 is TGTGCTAGCAGTCCGGCCCCTACGAAGGCGCAGTACTTC. Translating gives CASSPAPTKAQYF.